Listed below are T cell receptor beta chains from one sample, sequenced in a study of cytomegalovirus exposure and HLA in healthy donors. The repertoire was sequenced with immunoSEQ multiplex PCR; TCRdb's copy has only in-frame clones and lacks some. Of around 67,000 clones listed, approximately 77% are singletons. Sequencing was done on a sample of PBMCs. Source of these receptors: a woman in her twenties or thirties in good health and CMV-seropositive. CDR3s include the opening cysteine and the closing phenylalanine or tryptophan. The size entry is marked missing in some rows and otherwise reads once, few, many or a size class.

V,size,J,CDR3
TRBV5-1,NA,TRBJ2-3,CASSLALTSGTPGDF
TRBV5-4,NA,TRBJ1-2,CASSSRTGGHYGYTF
TRBV28,NA,TRBJ2-4,CASSSPAAGGTKNIQYF
TRBV6-5,once,TRBJ2-5,CASTSRETQYF
TRBV19,NA,TRBJ1-1,CASRAQGFGNTEAFF
TRBV7-9,NA,TRBJ2-7,CASSLAVWDSSYEQYF
TRBV28,once,TRBJ2-7,CASSLPGLATEQYF
TRBV28,NA,TRBJ2-5,CASSLLAGEAETQYF
TRBV5-4,NA,TRBJ2-3,CASSPSTDTQYF
TRBV30,NA,TRBJ1-1,CAWSVRGGQGFEAFF
TRBV19,NA,TRBJ1-1,CASSITGTEAFF
TRBV7-9,NA,TRBJ2-7,CASSFGDGYEQYF
TRBV2,NA,TRBJ1-3,CASSQDRLYSGNTIYF
TRBV28,NA,TRBJ1-1,CASSKIRQLHEAFF
TRBV5-6,NA,TRBJ1-2,CASSLDDGQGIGGYTF
TRBV5-1,NA,TRBJ2-3,CASSLDGGEPAGDTQYF
TRBV25-1,few,TRBJ2-7,CASSARAWGELSYEQYF
TRBV5-1,NA,TRBJ2-3,CASSLTGSTDTQYF
TRBV19,NA,TRBJ1-5,CASSNLQGASNQPQHF
TRBV5-6,once,TRBJ2-3,CASSLGGSDTQYF
TRBV10-3,NA,TRBJ1-5,CAISGDSNSNQPQHF
TRBV7-9,NA,TRBJ2-3,CASSFRRQGALTSTDTQYF
TRBV6-1,NA,TRBJ2-1,CASSELGEQFF
TRBV11-2,NA,TRBJ2-7,CASSAGGGKAKYEQYF
TRBV28,NA,TRBJ2-2,CASSLLAGELFF
TRBV5-6,NA,TRBJ1-1,CASSLGTGGRAFF
TRBV5-1,NA,TRBJ2-3,CASSRLAGDTDTQYF
TRBV10-3,NA,TRBJ2-7,CAISEGSGAFYEQYF
TRBV5-4,NA,TRBJ2-1,CASSLRIAGGDEQFF
TRBV30,NA,TRBJ2-5,CAWSPGLVGETQYF
TRBV7-8,NA,TRBJ2-1,CASSLRTSGPYNEQFF
TRBV5-4,NA,TRBJ2-7,CASNIDRGREQYF
TRBV7-8,NA,TRBJ1-1,CASSHRDRGHDTEAFF
TRBV6-6,once,TRBJ2-7,CASSRLAGGSEQYF
TRBV29-1,NA,TRBJ2-1,CSVDARGSSYNEQFF
TRBV5-4,NA,TRBJ2-5,CASSPGTSRQETQYF
TRBV5-1,NA,TRBJ2-1,CAIIKQKAAYDEQFF
TRBV9,NA,TRBJ2-1,CASSPDRGAVDEQFF
TRBV5-6,medium-sized,TRBJ1-1,CASSPGFYTEAFF
TRBV28,once,TRBJ1-2,CAIHPGQGARFYGYTF
TRBV10-3,NA,TRBJ2-1,CAIGSGSHNEQFF
TRBV7-9,NA,TRBJ2-2,CASTLGTGVTGELFF
TRBV27,NA,NA,CASSLEAGGYEQYF
TRBV7-2,NA,TRBJ2-7,CASSVLAGNRVSSYEQYF
TRBV2,few,TRBJ1-4,CASSQMTGPDEKLFF